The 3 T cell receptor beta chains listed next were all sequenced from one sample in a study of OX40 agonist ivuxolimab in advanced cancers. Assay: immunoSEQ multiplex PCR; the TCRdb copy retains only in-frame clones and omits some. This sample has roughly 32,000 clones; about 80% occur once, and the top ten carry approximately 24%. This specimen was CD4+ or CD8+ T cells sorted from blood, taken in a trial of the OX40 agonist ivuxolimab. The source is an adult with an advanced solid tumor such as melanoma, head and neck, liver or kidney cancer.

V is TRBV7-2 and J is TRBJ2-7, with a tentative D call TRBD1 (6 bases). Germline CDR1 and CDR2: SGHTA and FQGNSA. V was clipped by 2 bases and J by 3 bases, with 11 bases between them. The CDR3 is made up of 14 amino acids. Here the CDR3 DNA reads TGTGCCAGCAGCTTATGGGGGCGACTCTACGAGCAGTACTTC. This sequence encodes CASSLWGRLYEQYF. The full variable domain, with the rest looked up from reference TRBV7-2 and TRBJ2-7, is GAGVSQSPSNKVTEKGKDVELRCDPISGHTALYWYRQSLGQGLEFLIYFQGNSAPDKSGLPSDRFSAERTGGSVSTLTIQRTQQEDSAVYLCASSLWGRLYEQYFGPGTRLTVT.

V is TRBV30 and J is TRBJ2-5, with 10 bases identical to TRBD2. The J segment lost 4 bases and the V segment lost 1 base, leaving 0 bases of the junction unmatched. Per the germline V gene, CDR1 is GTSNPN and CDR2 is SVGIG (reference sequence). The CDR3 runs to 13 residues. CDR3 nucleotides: TGTGCCTGGAGTGGACTAGCGGGAGAGACCCAGTACTTC. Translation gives CAWSGLAGETQYF.

CDR3 in amino acids: CATSRDGVWGYTF. The CDR3 DNA follows: TGTGCCACCAGCAGAGATGGGGTTTGGGGCTACACCTTC. This sequence joins TRBV15 and TRBJ1-2; D remains unclear. The V end was cut by 0 bases, the J end by 8 bases, with 10 bases between. Germline V lookup: CDR1 LNHNV, CDR2 YYDKDF (reference sequence). This CDR3 region has 13 residues. The full variable domain, in which reference TRBV15 and TRBJ1-2 provide the parts outside the CDR3, is DAMVIQNPRYQVTQFGKPVTLSCSQTLNHNVMYWYQQKSSQAPKLLFHYYDKDFNNEADTPDNFQSRRPNTSFCFLDIRSPGLGDTAMYLCATSRDGVWGYTFGSGTRLTVV.